This T cell receptor (beta chain) was identified during a study of vaccination effects on CD4 cells after COVID-19. Antigen-specific CD4+ T cells were first expanded with viral peptide pools by the ViraFEST assay and only then sequenced. Culture proceeded for about 11 days, and CD4+ T cells were then isolated. By PCR, the person was confirmed to have had SARS-CoV-2 infection between March and December 2020. Of the BNT162b2 and mRNA-1273 vaccines, participants received two doses of one or the other. Wells each received over 1.5 million PBMC, cultured with approximately 9.7 IU/ml IL-2 and roughly 9.4 ug/ml peptides. Study-wide results and caveats: Marked clonal contraction of both clone types appeared late after vaccination.

TCRdb keeps only in-frame clones here, not all; method: immunoSEQ multiplex PCR. The sample lists roughly 15,000 clones, less than 85% occurring once. A word on this clone: As yet, its antigen is unknown.

The specimen comprised CD4+ T cells from PBMCs cultured with SARS-CoV-2 spike peptides, sampled after COVID-19 vaccination. The origin of this receptor is a human donor who had a prior SARS-CoV-2 infection.

CDR3 protein: CAWAGGGDLNEQFF. CDR3 nucleotide sequence: TGTGCCTGGGCGGGAGGGGGAGATCTGAATGAGCAGTTCTTC. The chain combines TRBV30 with TRBJ2-1; TRBD2 matches 9 bases. V lost 5 bases and J lost 7; bases outside the gene matches: 9. This CDR3 contains 14 residues. Germline CDR1 is GTSNPN and CDR2 is SVGIG (reference sequence).